The T cell receptor (beta chain) described here comes from a study of OX40 agonist ivuxolimab in advanced cancers. Turning to the study itself: It was ivuxolimab, an agonistic anti-OX40 (CD134) antibody, that patients were treated with.

Study observations and caveats: Averaged across samples, CD8+ T cells carried more expanded clones than CD4+ did.

With regard to this clone: The antigen is unknown.

Measured with immunoSEQ multiplex PCR; TCRdb has only the in-frame clones, and not every one. The profile covers tens of thousands of clones, with around 83% appearing a single time and about a sixth taken by the ten largest. This clonotype originated in an adult with an advanced solid tumor such as melanoma, head and neck, liver or kidney cancer. Here the sequenced sample was CD4+ or CD8+ T cells sorted from blood, taken in a trial of the OX40 agonist ivuxolimab.

CDR3 region: CASGLHSPLHF. The DNA for the CDR3 is TGTGCCAGCGGCTTACATTCACCCCTCCACTTT. This rearrangement joins TRBV27 to TRBJ1-6; D call uncertain. There are 11 residues in the CDR3. Trimming removed 8 bases from V and 8 bases from J, with 7 bases in between. Germline V gene sequence: CDR1 MNHEY, CDR2 SMNVEV (reference sequence).